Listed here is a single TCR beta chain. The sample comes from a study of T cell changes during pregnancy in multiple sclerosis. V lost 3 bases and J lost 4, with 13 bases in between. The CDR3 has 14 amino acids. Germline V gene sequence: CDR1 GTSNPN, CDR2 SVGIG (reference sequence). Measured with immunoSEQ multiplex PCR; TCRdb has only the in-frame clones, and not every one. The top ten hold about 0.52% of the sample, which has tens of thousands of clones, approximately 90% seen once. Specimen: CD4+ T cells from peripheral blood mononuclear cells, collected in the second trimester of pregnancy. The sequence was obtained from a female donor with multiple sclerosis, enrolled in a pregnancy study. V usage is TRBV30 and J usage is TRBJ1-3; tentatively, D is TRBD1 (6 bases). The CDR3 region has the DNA TGTGCCTGGAGGTTCGGGACACTGGGAAACACCATATATTTT. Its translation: CAWRFGTLGNTIYF.